These T cell receptor beta chains were read from a single sample in a study of T cell responses to AZD1222 COVID-19 vaccine. The method was immunoSEQ multiplex PCR; TCRdb's version includes in-frame clones alone and lacks a portion of them. The profile covers more than 110,000 clones, with about 91% appearing a single time and 3.5% to 4.5% taken by the ten largest. Material: peripheral blood, obtained 28 days after the second AZD1222 dose. These receptors all come from an adult who received the AZD1222 COVID-19 vaccine. CDR3s include the opening cysteine and the closing phenylalanine or tryptophan.

v_call: TRBV4-1; cdr3_aa: CASSQVGSGGISYEQYF
v_call: TRBV6-5; cdr3_aa: CASSRNRDQETQYF
v_call: TRBV4-2; cdr3_aa: CASSQREGMNTEAFF
v_call: TRBV18; cdr3_aa: CASSNGLAGSYEQYF
v_call: TRBV3-1/TRBV3-2; cdr3_aa: CASSGRDRGSYEQYF
v_call: TRBV28; cdr3_aa: CASSLIFWVVGRIISKAFF
v_call: TRBV6-1; cdr3_aa: CASSVGLNSIAKNIQYF
v_call: TRBV7-2; cdr3_aa: CASSPFGARTEAFF
v_call: TRBV6-5; cdr3_aa: CASSNLGDTIYF
v_call: TRBV6-6; cdr3_aa: CASSRNDRGLSEQFF
v_call: TRBV28; cdr3_aa: CASSLGGKQYF
v_call: TRBV10-2; cdr3_aa: CASQTLSSTGTAYNEQFF
v_call: TRBV12-3/TRBV12-4; cdr3_aa: CAQLLGGGYTF
v_call: TRBV23-1; cdr3_aa: CASSQKRLGCGNQPQHF
v_call: TRBV3-1/TRBV3-2; cdr3_aa: CASSQEPDGETQYF
v_call: TRBV27; cdr3_aa: CASTGASGMTEQFF
v_call: TRBV2; cdr3_aa: CASRSTVNTEAFF
v_call: TRBV10-3; cdr3_aa: CAISDRTVSNQPQHF
v_call: TRBV27; cdr3_aa: CASSLSGGRPHTGELFF
v_call: TRBV7-9; cdr3_aa: CASSLFGATEAFF
v_call: TRBV28; cdr3_aa: CASSSPGADEKLFF
v_call: TRBV19; cdr3_aa: CASRTGTLMNTEAFF
v_call: TRBV19; cdr3_aa: CASSIFAGDTEAFF
v_call: TRBV19; cdr3_aa: CPATRSTDTQYF
v_call: TRBV7-6; cdr3_aa: CASTRTSGTEQYF
v_call: TRBV7-2; cdr3_aa: CASSLAKNSPLHF
v_call: TRBV6-2/TRBV6-3; cdr3_aa: CASSSGGAYGYTF
v_call: TRBV10-3; cdr3_aa: CAISDPTGLNEKLFF
v_call: TRBV19; cdr3_aa: CASSPFMGANEKLFF
v_call: TRBV5-5; cdr3_aa: CASSLSTEIYGYTF
v_call: TRBV10-3; cdr3_aa: CAIGEVGGDFSGNTIYF
v_call: TRBV12-5; cdr3_aa: CASGPINEQFF
v_call: TRBV5-1; cdr3_aa: CASSPSLAGGQAKNIQYF
v_call: TRBV7-8; cdr3_aa: CASRRSLAGAQYEQYF
v_call: TRBV10-3; cdr3_aa: CAINPSGGITGELFF
v_call: TRBV7-2; cdr3_aa: CASSPQGEAFF
v_call: TRBV7-3; cdr3_aa: CASSLLPTDNTGELFF
v_call: TRBV5-5; cdr3_aa: CASSLQTRETQYF
v_call: TRBV19; cdr3_aa: CASSIYHRGITEAFF
v_call: TRBV24-1; cdr3_aa: CATSPGQGGGPQHF
v_call: TRBV11-2; cdr3_aa: CASSFWDRGNSPLHF
v_call: TRBV5-4; cdr3_aa: CASSSKGSGKGPYNEQFF
v_call: TRBV29-1; cdr3_aa: CSVEAGGYGYTF
v_call: TRBV6-5; cdr3_aa: CASRTPQGRGYGYTF
v_call: TRBV28; cdr3_aa: CASHPHPGTSGSLSYEQYF
v_call: TRBV5-1; cdr3_aa: CASSLMENTEAFF
v_call: TRBV6-5; cdr3_aa: CASTDGRATDTQYF
v_call: TRBV2; cdr3_aa: CASSEGFEAFF
v_call: TRBV3-1/TRBV3-2; cdr3_aa: CASSQRGLAGLSYEQYF
v_call: TRBV4-3; cdr3_aa: CASSRQSGGFRNTEAFF